The sequence of this T cell receptor (beta chain) was determined in a study of blood T cell repertoires in COVID-19. Original data processing: Amplification with reference gene primers provided the estimates of nucleated cell counts. Produced via immunoSEQ multiplex PCR; TCRdb's table is partial and in-frame only. V, J and clone size are those of that table, while D and trimming were read from the DNA. The sample holds around 220,000 clones, roughly 84% seen once. CDR3 size: 13 residues. Germline loops: CDR1 MNHEY, CDR2 SMNVEV (reference sequence). V was trimmed by 2 bases and J by 5 bases, leaving 9 bases between them. Self-reported history from a screening survey and questionnaire set each donor's cohort. Recovered status in Cohort 3 required two negative PCRs, clearance, or symptom resolution.

The sequenced sample consisted of PBMCs or T cells enriched from blood (not recorded which). This chain links TRBV27 with TRBJ2-5; no clear D. This receptor was taken from a woman aged 40 to 50 who had recovered from COVID-19. CDR3 nucleotide sequence: TGTGCCAGCAGTTTAAAGAGGTGGGAGACCCAGTACTTC. It translates to CASSLKRWETQYF.